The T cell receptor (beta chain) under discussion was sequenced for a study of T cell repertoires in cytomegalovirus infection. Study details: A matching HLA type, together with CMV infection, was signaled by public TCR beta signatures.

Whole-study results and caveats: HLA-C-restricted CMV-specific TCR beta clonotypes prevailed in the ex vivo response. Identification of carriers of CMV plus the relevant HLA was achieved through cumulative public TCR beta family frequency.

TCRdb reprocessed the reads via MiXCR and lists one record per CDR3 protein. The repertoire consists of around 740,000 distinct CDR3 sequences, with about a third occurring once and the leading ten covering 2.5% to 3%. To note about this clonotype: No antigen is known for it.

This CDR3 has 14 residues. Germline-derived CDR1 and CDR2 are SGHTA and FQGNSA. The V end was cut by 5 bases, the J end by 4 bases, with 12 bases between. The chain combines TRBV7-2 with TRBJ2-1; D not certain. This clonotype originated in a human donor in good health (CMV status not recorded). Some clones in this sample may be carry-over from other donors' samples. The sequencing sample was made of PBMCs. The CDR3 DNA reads TGTGCCAGCAGCGACCTTACGATTTACAATGAGCAGTTCTTC. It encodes CASSDLTIYNEQFF. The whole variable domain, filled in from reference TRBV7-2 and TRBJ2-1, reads GAGVSQSPSNKVTEKGKDVELRCDPISGHTALYWYRQSLGQGLEFLIYFQGNSAPDKSGLPSDRFSAERTGGSVSTLTIQRTQQEDSAVYLCASSDLTIYNEQFFGPGTRLTVL.